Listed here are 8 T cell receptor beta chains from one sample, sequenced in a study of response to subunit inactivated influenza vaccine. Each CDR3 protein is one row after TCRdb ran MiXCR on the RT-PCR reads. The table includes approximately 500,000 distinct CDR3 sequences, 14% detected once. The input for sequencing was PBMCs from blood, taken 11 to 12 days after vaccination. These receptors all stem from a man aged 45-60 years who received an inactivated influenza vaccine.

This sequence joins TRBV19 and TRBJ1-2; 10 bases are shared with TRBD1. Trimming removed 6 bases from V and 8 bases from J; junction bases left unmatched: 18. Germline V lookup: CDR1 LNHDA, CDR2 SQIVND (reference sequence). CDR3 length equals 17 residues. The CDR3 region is CASRGTGDSKPWRGYTF. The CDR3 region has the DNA TGTGCCAGTAGGGGGACAGGGGACAGTAAGCCTTGGCGCGGCTACACCTTC.

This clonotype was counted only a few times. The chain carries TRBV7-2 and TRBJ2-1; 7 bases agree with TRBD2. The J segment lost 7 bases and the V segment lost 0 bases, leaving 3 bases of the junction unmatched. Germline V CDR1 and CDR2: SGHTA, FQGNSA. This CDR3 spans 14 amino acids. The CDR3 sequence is CASSLAGLTNEQFF. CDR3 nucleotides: TGTGCCAGCAGCTTAGCGGGACTAACGAATGAGCAGTTCTTC.

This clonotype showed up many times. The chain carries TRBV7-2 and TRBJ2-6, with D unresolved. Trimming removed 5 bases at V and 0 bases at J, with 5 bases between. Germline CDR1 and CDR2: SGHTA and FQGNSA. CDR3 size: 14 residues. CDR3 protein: CASSLNSGANVLTF. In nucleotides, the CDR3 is TGTGCCAGCAGCCTCAACTCTGGGGCCAACGTCCTGACTTTC.

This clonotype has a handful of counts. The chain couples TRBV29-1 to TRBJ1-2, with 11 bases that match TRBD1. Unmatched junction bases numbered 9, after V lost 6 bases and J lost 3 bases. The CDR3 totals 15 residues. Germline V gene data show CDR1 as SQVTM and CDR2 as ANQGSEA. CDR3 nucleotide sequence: TGCAGCGTCCCCGCTGGACAGGGGGCTTACTATGGCTACACCTTC. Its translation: CSVPAGQGAYYGYTF. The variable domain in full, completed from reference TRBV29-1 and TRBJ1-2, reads SAVISQKPSRDICQRGTSLTIQCQVDSQVTMMFWYRQQPGQSLTLIATANQGSEATYESGFVIDKFPISRPNLTFSTLTVSNMSPEDSSIYLCSVPAGQGAYYGYTFGSGTRLTVV.

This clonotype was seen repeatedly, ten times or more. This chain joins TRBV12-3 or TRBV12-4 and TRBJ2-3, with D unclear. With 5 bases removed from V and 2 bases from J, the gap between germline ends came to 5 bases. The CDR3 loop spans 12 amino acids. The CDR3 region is CASSQLTDTQYF. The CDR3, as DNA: TGTGCCAGCAGTCAACTCACAGATACGCAGTATTTT.

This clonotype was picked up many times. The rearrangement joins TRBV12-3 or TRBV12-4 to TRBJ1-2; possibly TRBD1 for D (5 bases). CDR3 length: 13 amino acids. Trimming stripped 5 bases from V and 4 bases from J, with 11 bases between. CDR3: CASSKGLPYGYTF. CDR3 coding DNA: TGTGCCAGCAGTAAGGGACTTCCCTATGGCTACACCTTC.

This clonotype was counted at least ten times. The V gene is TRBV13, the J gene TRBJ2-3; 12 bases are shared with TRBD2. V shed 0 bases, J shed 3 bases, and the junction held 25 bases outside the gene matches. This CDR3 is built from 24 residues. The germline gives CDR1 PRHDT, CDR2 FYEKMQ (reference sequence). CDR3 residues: CASSLGGRSSTLAGGGGATDTQYF. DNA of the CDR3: TGTGCCAGCAGCTTAGGAGGTCGGTCCTCAACACTAGCGGGAGGTGGTGGTGCTACAGATACGCAGTATTTT.

CDR3 residues: CASSAMTSGSSYEQYF. The DNA of the CDR3 is TGCGCCAGCAGCGCCATGACTAGCGGGAGCTCCTACGAGCAGTACTTC. This rearrangement joins TRBV5-1 to TRBJ2-7; 12 nucleotides line up with TRBD2. This CDR3 has 16 amino acids. Germline CDR1 reads SGHRS; CDR2 reads YFSETQ. V lost 4 bases to trimming and J lost 0 bases; unmatched junction nucleotides: 5.